Detailed here is one T cell receptor (beta chain). In its sample, this clonotype was seen many times. The antigen it binds to is not known. Base qualities are not recorded, but no much larger clone differs from it by a single base. The sample's time point label is to be understood as: newly diagnosed GD, antithyroid drugs for less than 3 months. For both TCR sequencing and RNA sequencing, RNA was extracted from PBMCs in TRIzol. The diagnosis of Graves' disease followed American Thyroid Association guidelines. Patients for the study were recruited at an endocrinology department in Xi'an, China. From each patient, 7.5 to 10 milliliters of peripheral blood was collected into an EDTA anticoagulant tube. Ficoll Paque Plus density gradient separation was used to isolate PBMCs, and no further T cell sorting was performed. An Agilent 2100 Bioanalyzer and agarose gel were used to assess RNA quality, and a NanoDrop 2000 was used to measure RNA concentration.

The record originates from a study of regulatory T cells in long-lasting Graves disease (dated by TCRdb to the early 2020s). For context, the study as a whole: Antithyroid drugs had been taken for less than 3 months by newly diagnosed Graves' disease patients. This study used TCR sequencing and RNA sequencing of peripheral blood to compare persistent Graves' disease patients against newly diagnosed Graves' disease patients. The study was conducted in China and was registered as a clinical trial. A total of approximately 35 samples underwent TCR sequencing: some 13 from persistent and 20 from newly diagnosed Graves' disease patients.

The germline V gene (reference sequence) specifies LNHDA as CDR1 and SQIVND as CDR2. From the cysteine up to the phenylalanine, the CDR3 has a length of 14 residues. CDR3 DNA is the only sequence kept; it has 42 bases, read in frame from the first base. Cut back by 6 bases and 6 bases, the V and J ends lie 15 bases apart. Results the study describes overall, beyond this receptor: TRBV28, TRBJ1-2 and TRBJ2-5 were preferentially used in persistent disease, while TRBV20-1 and TRBJ2-1 were favored in newly diagnosed disease. As a limitation, the authors acknowledged that the small sample size may reduce accuracy. Compared with newly diagnosed patients, persistent Graves' disease patients had lower TCR Shannon entropy and fewer highly expanded clones, which suggests clonal expansion. The study examined only peripheral blood because the primary lesion, thyroid tissue, could not be accessed. Sequencing and analysis were restricted to the TCR beta chain. More public clonotypes were shared among persistent patients (2,741) than among newly diagnosed patients (more than 950).

The library was obtained by multiplex PCR. These reads were obtained on an Illumina HiSeq 4000. iRepertoire HTBI primers and Arm-PCR amplification of CDR3 regions were used to construct TCR beta libraries. PCR products were gel purified before sequencing. In the source study's methods: A total of fewer than 80 TRBV and under 15 TRBJ segments were identified across samples and were used for gene usage analysis of CDR3 amino acid clonotypes. Filtered high-quality paired reads were merged into contigs using COPE and FqMerger. Contigs were aligned with BLAST to IMGT TRBV, TRBD and TRBJ reference genes, and CDR3 was defined per IMGT. Any clonotype with a frequency above 0.1% was counted as a highly expanded clone. Shannon entropy was used to measure repertoire diversity, and the Gini coefficient was used to measure V-J evenness. A clonotype found in more than one individual was treated as public. TCRdb trimmed public reads at Q25 via fastp, called clones via MiXCR and kept in-frame beta chains. Every distinct CDR3 protein forms one entry, paired with its most common genes and DNA. Clone size and V and J calls follow TCRdb, not the original study. This sample comprises 350,000 to 450,000 distinct CDR3 sequences, under 15% of them detected only once. The ten largest clones represent 16% of the sample.

These data also formed part of another study, on T cells in Graves' hyperthyroidism and ophthalmopathy. Drawing on the second study: Graves' hyperthyroidism was defined as stable when no progression to ophthalmopathy occurred over 18 months of follow-up. The hyperthyroidism patients were between 18 and 65 years old and newly diagnosed, with a disease duration of less than 2 months. Exclusion was applied to patients with uncontrolled infections, other autoimmune diseases, pregnancy or lactation. Diagnoses were based on clinical symptoms, serum thyroxine and TRAb, thyroid ultrasound and orbital computed tomography. A first-round RT-PCR of the TCR CDR3 used the HTBI primer set with the Qiagen OneStep RT-PCR kit. Most expanded thyroid clonotypes (frequency above 0.001) were also detected in blood, suggesting blood repertoires may reflect thyroid immune responses. Ophthalmopathy was separated from stable hyperthyroidism by a 13 V-J signature model, with 87.88% sensitivity and just over 81% specificity obtained in cross-validation and 80%/75% obtained in testing. In validation, progression to ophthalmopathy was predicted by the model with nearly 71% sensitivity and nearly 75% specificity, a median of around 5.9 months before onset. TCR V-J signatures able to tell the groups apart were searched for in a discovery cohort of some 100 patients, of whom more than 40 had Graves' ophthalmopathy and around 57 had stable Graves' hyperthyroidism. Whether ophthalmopathy could be predicted prospectively was tested in an independent validation cohort made up of approximately 19 hyperthyroidism patients plus 17 patients who later progressed to ophthalmopathy. The 100 or so discovery patients were divided at random into training and test sets in a 7:3 ratio. In about 6 Graves' hyperthyroidism patients, the study also compared T-cell repertoires from thyroid tissue with T-cell repertoires from blood. After blood sampling, hyperthyroidism patients were treated with methimazole at a starting dose of 30 mg daily, and ophthalmopathy patients were treated with high-dose intravenous methylprednisolone. Libraries were constructed in a second round of multiplex PCR, after which size selection and purification were carried out. Sequencing of the libraries was done on an Illumina HiSeq2000 using paired-end 100 bp reads. SOAPnuke was used to process the raw data, throwing out any read that contained adapters or uncalled bases, had a mean Phred below 15, or lacked an exact constant-primer or identifier match. High-quality paired reads were merged using COPE v1.2.5, and each unique nucleotide sequence was defined as a clonotype. Clonotypes were aligned to IMGT TRBV, TRBD and TRBJ reference segments using MiTCR v1.1. Only V-J combinations with frequency above 0.0001, covering roughly 99% of repertoires, were analysed. A TCS score was defined as the ratio of F50 (clonal expansion) to E x V (chaos), with BLOSUM62-based TCRdist applied between CDR3 peptides within each V-J. Welch's t-statistics and random forest reduced around 520 V-J features to roughly 13, which were used in a naive Bayes classifier (R e1071). Sample size was not statistically predetermined, and investigators were not blinded to group allocation. The paper reports TCR Vbeta CDR3 sequencing of 140 or so peripheral blood samples: approximately 41 ophthalmopathy, fewer than 80 hyperthyroidism and approximately 17 progressor patients.

The V and J genes are TRBV19 and TRBJ2-1; a confident D gene designation cannot be given. The starting material was peripheral blood mononuclear cells (PBMCs), obtained at new diagnosis, from a patient treated with antithyroid drugs. The sequence came from a woman under 40 with Graves disease. Donor details come from another sample of the same person, matched by shared clones. The CDR3 region reads CASRGLVGPNEQFF. The bases are TGTGCCAGTAGGGGATTGGTTGGGCCCAATGAGCAGTTCTTC. The CDR3 plus the reference TRBV19 and TRBJ2-1 genes for the other parts give the full variable domain: DGGITQSPKYLFRKEGQNVTLSCEQNLNHDAMYWYRQDPGQGLRLIYYSQIVNDFQKGDIAEGYSVSREKKESFPLTVTSAQKNPTAFYLCASRGLVGPNEQFFGPGTRLTVL.